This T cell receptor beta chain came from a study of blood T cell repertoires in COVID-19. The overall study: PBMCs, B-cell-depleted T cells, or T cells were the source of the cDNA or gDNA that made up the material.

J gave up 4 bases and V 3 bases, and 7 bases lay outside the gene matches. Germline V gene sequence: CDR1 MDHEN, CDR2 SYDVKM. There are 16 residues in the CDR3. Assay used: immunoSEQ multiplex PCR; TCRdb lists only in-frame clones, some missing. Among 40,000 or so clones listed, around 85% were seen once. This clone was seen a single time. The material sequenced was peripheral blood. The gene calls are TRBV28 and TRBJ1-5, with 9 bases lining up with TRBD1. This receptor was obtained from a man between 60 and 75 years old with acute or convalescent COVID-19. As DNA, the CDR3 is TGTGCCAGCAGTTTCCTTGAACAGGGGGCGAATCAGCCCCAGCATTTT. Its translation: CASSFLEQGANQPQHF.